Included here is one T cell receptor (beta chain) sequence, with context. Using immunoSEQ multiplex PCR, the repertoire was profiled, and TCRdb retains in-frame clones only, with some absent. The sample yields approximately 110,000 clones, around 74% seen once. Patients at the Seattle site were enrolled during active infection and followed longitudinally. The data originate from a study of blood T cell repertoires in COVID-19. Study overall: The cDNA or gDNA used as material had been derived from T cells, B-cell-depleted T cells, or PBMCs.

The germline V gene has CDR1 SGHTA and CDR2 FQGTGA. The CDR3 covers 14 residues. Between the trimmed V and J ends, which lost 5 bases and 7 bases, there was a span of 17 bases. The sequence was obtained from a man older than 75 with COVID-19, enrolled during active disease. The chain combines TRBV7-3 with TRBJ2-5; the D gene is possibly TRBD2 (6 bases). The sample consisted of peripheral blood. Here the CDR3 reads CASSPGARGGTQYF. DNA of the CDR3: TGTGCCAGCAGCCCCGGGGCCCGGGGAGGGACCCAGTACTTC.